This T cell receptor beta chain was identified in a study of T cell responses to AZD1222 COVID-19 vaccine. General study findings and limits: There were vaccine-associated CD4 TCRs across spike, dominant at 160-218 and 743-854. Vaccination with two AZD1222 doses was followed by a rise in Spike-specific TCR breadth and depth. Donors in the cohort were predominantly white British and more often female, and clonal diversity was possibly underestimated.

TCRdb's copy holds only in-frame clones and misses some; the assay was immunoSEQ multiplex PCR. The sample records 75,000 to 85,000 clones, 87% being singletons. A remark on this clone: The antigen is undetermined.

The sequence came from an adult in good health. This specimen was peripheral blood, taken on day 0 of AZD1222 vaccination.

The CDR3: CASSLEDRGSYEQYF. The CDR3 DNA reads TGCGCCAGCAGCTTAGAGGACAGGGGTAGCTACGAGCAGTACTTC. The rearrangement links TRBV5-1 to TRBJ2-7; 9 bases align to TRBD1. J was trimmed by 3 bases and V by 2 bases; bases with no gene match: 6. The CDR3 is made up of 15 amino acids. Germline loops: CDR1 SGHRS, CDR2 YFSETQ.